This is a list of T cell receptor beta chains from one sample in a study of cytomegalovirus exposure and HLA in healthy donors. Sequenced by immunoSEQ multiplex PCR; TCRdb stores in-frame clones only, minus some. The table lists about 190,000 clones, 80% to 85% of them singletons. The sequenced material came from PBMCs. The receptors shown here come from a middle-aged woman in good health and CMV-seronegative. Each CDR3 is given with its conserved first and last residue. The D gene is left open where the match is weak. Only some rows state a clone size, as once, few, many or a class for expanded clones.

J | V | size | D | DNA | CDR3
TRBJ1-2 | TRBV27 | once | . | TGTGCCACCTCGACGGGCTATGGCTACACCTTC | CATSTGYGYTF
TRBJ1-1 | TRBV5-1 | once | . | TGCGCCAGCAGCTTGAGGACAGCGAGCTTTGAAGCTTTCTTT | CASSLRTASFEAFF
TRBJ1-5 | TRBV6-1 | . | . | TGTGCCAGCACCCAAGAGGGCGGGGGAGGGCCCCAGCATTTT | CASTQEGGGGPQHF
TRBJ1-3 | TRBV18 | . | TRBD1 | TGTGCCAGCTCACCAAACACGGACAGGGGAGCTGGAAACACCATATATTTT | CASSPNTDRGAGNTIYF
TRBJ1-3 | TRBV19 | . | . | TGTGCCAGTAGTCCTCGGCGACAATTCTCTGGAAACACCATATATTTT | CASSPRRQFSGNTIYF
TRBJ1-1 | TRBV6-1 | once | . | TGTGCCAGCAGTCTCAATCAGGTTTTCAACACTGAAGCTTTCTTT | CASSLNQVFNTEAFF
TRBJ1-4 | TRBV30 | . | . | TGTGCCTGCCCGACAGCGGGGGATGAAAAACTGTTTTTT | CACPTAGDEKLFF
TRBJ2-1 | TRBV19 | . | TRBD2 | TGTGCCAGTAGTATAGCTACTAGCGGGGTCAATGAGCAGTTCTTC | CASSIATSGVNEQFF
TRBJ1-1 | TRBV7-3 | . | . | TGTGCCAGCAGCCCCAGCCCAGGGAACACTGAAGCTTTCTTT | CASSPSPGNTEAFF
TRBJ1-4 | TRBV5-1 | . | . | TGCGCCAGCAGCCTTCAGCGGGCGTCTAATGAAAAACTGTTTTTT | CASSLQRASNEKLFF
TRBJ2-3 | TRBV7-8 | once | TRBD2 | TGTGCCAGCAACAAACGGGAGGGCCAATCTCGTTGGACAGATACGCAGTATTTT | CASNKREGQSRWTDTQYF
TRBJ2-1 | TRBV11-3 | . | TRBD2 | TGTGCCAGCAGCCCAGGACTAGCGGGATCCAATGAGCAGTTCTTC | CASSPGLAGSNEQFF
TRBJ2-1 | TRBV30 | . | TRBD2 | TGTGCCTGGAGTGGAGGGACTAGCTCCTACAATGAGCAGTTCTTC | CAWSGGTSSYNEQFF
TRBJ1-3 | TRBV9 | few | . | TGTGCCAGCAGCGCTAGAGAGACCTCTGGAAACACCATATATTTT | CASSARETSGNTIYF
TRBJ1-1 | TRBV28 | . | . | TGTGCCAGCAAGAGCGGAGGGTTGAACACTGAAGCTTTCTTT | CASKSGGLNTEAFF
TRBJ2-3 | TRBV10-3 | . | TRBD2 | TGTGCCATCAGTGAGAAGGGACTAGCGGATACGCAGTATTTT | CAISEKGLADTQYF
TRBJ2-7 | TRBV5-4 | . | . | TGTGCCAGCAGCTTGGTGGGGGGGGGCCTCCACGAGCAGTACTTC | CASSLVGGGLHEQYF
TRBJ1-5 | TRBV27 | . | . | TGTGCCAGCAGGGGCCCAGCCAAGCAATCGCCCCAGCATTTT | CASRGPAKQSPQHF
TRBJ2-1 | TRBV30 | . | . | TGTGCCTGGACCCGGGATCTCGGGAGTCGTGATGAGCAGTTCTTC | CAWTRDLGSRDEQFF
TRBJ1-1 | TRBV5-1 | . | . | TGCGCCAGCAGCTTGGACATAATGAACACTGAAGCTTTCTTT | CASSLDIMNTEAFF
TRBJ2-1 | TRBV15 | . | TRBD1 | TGTGCCACCAGCAGAGATCGGGCAGGGGGCTCGGGAGAGCAGTTCTTC | CATSRDRAGGSGEQFF
TRBJ1-2 | TRBV27 | . | TRBD1 | TGTGCCAGCACCCAGGGACAGGGTCGTGGCTACACCTTC | CASTQGQGRGYTF
TRBJ2-7 | TRBV13 | . | . | TGTGCCAGCAGCTCCTGGACAGCCCTTTACGAGCAGTACTTC | CASSSWTALYEQYF
TRBJ1-2 | TRBV27 | . | . | TGTGCCAGCAGCCTCCGGGAAGGGTCCTATGGCTACACCTTC | CASSLREGSYGYTF
TRBJ2-7 | TRBV11-3 | . | TRBD1 | TGTGCCAGCAGCCTGGGACAGGGCGACTACGAGCAGTACTTC | CASSLGQGDYEQYF
TRBJ1-3 | TRBV11-2 | few | . | TGTGCCAGCAGCTTAGATCGGATAGGGGCAACTGGAAACACCATATATTTT | CASSLDRIGATGNTIYF
TRBJ2-4 | TRBV25-1 | . | . | TGTGCCAGCAGTGAATCCGTACACAGACCAGCCAAAAACATTCAGTACTTC | CASSESVHRPAKNIQYF
TRBJ2-2 | TRBV5-1 | few | . | TGCGCCAGCAGCCTCGTGGGCGGGAAGAACACCGGGGAGCTGTTTTTT | CASSLVGGKNTGELFF
TRBJ2-3 | TRBV19 | once | TRBD1 | TGTGCCAGTAGTATGAACAGGGGGCAATCAGATACGCAGTATTTT | CASSMNRGQSDTQYF
TRBJ1-1 | TRBV9 | . | . | TGTGCCAGCGGGGAGGATCCTTTGAACACTGAAGCTTTCTTT | CASGEDPLNTEAFF
TRBJ1-1 | TRBV19 | once | TRBD1 | TGTGCCAGTAGTATAGACGCAGGGGGGATGAACACTGAAGCTTTCTTT | CASSIDAGGMNTEAFF
TRBJ2-1 | TRBV30 | . | TRBD2 | TGTGCCTTGGGACTAGCGTCCCGTGAGCAGTTCTTC | CALGLASREQFF
TRBJ2-7 | TRBV7-2 | few | TRBD2 | TGTGCCAGCACCCCCTCAGCGGGAGGCCCCTACGAGCAGTACTTC | CASTPSAGGPYEQYF
TRBJ2-2 | TRBV29-1 | . | . | TGCAGCGTTGAATGGGGGCGGAGCGGGGCCGGGGAGCTGTTTTTT | CSVEWGRSGAGELFF
TRBJ2-1 | TRBV11-3 | . | . | TGTGCCAGCAGCCCGCAGGGGCACCTCAATGAGCAGTTCTTC | CASSPQGHLNEQFF
TRBJ1-1 | TRBV19 | . | . | TGTGCCAGTAGTTTGAGTTGGACTGAAGCTTTCTTT | CASSLSWTEAFF
TRBJ2-3 | TRBV9 | . | . | TGTGCCAGCAGCGAGGCCGGGAACGTTGCGAATACGCAGTATTTT | CASSEAGNVANTQYF
TRBJ2-3 | TRBV29-1 | . | TRBD1 | TGCAGCGGAACAGGGGGCACAGATACGCAGTATTTT | CSGTGGTDTQYF
TRBJ1-5 | TRBV7-9 | . | TRBD1 | TGTGCCAGCAGCTTAGCGGGGACAGTTCAGCCCCAGCATTTT | CASSLAGTVQPQHF
TRBJ2-5 | TRBV7-6 | . | TRBD2 | TGTGCCAGCAGCTTAGGGGTCGGGAGGGGAGAGACCCAGTACTTC | CASSLGVGRGETQYF
TRBJ1-1 | TRBV21-1 | once | . | TGTGCCAGCAGCAAATCGCACCCCGCGGGGACTGAAGCTTTCTTT | CASSKSHPAGTEAFF
TRBJ2-2 | TRBV5-1 | . | TRBD1 | TGCGCCAGCAGCTCCGGACAGGGGGGCACCGGGGAGCTGTTTTTT | CASSSGQGGTGELFF
TRBJ1-3 | TRBV30 | . | TRBD1 | TGTGCCTGGTCACCGGACAGGATCTCTGGAAACACCATATATTTT | CAWSPDRISGNTIYF
TRBJ2-7 | TRBV6-4 | . | TRBD1 | TGTGCCAGCACACCCGATCCAGGACAGGGGTTGGACGAGCAGTACTTC | CASTPDPGQGLDEQYF
TRBJ1-2 | TRBV25-1 | . | . | TGTGCCAGCAGTAAATACGAGGGGGAACCCGGGGGCTACACCTTC | CASSKYEGEPGGYTF
TRBJ1-2 | TRBV7-3 | . | TRBD1 | TGTGCCAGCAGCTCTGGACAGGGGTATGGCTACACCTTC | CASSSGQGYGYTF
TRBJ1-2 | TRBV4-3 | . | TRBD1 | TGCGCCAGCAGCCAAGATCAGGGCCGGACAGGGACTTACGGCTACACCTTC | CASSQDQGRTGTYGYTF
TRBJ1-5 | TRBV7-2 | . | . | TGTGCCAGCAGCTTAAACCAGGGTCAGCCCCAGCATTTT | CASSLNQGQPQHF
TRBJ2-2 | TRBV14 | . | . | TGTGCTAAGCACCATACCGGGGAGCTGTTTTTT | CAKHHTGELFF
TRBJ2-1 | TRBV19 | once | TRBD2 | TGTGCCAGTACCCCTTGGGCTAGCGGTTACAATGAGCAGTTCTTC | CASTPWASGYNEQFF
TRBJ1-5 | TRBV19 | . | . | TGTGCCAGTAGTCGGACAGAGGGTGGGCAGCCCCAGCATTTT | CASSRTEGGQPQHF
TRBJ1-3 | TRBV4-2 | . | . | TGTGCCAGCAGCCTTAGAACTAAGGGGGTTCCGCGAGGAAACACCATATATTTT | CASSLRTKGVPRGNTIYF
TRBJ2-1 | TRBV5-1 | . | TRBD2 | TGCGCCAGCAGCTTGCTCCCTAGCGGGAGGCCCGAAGAGCAGTTCTTC | CASSLLPSGRPEEQFF